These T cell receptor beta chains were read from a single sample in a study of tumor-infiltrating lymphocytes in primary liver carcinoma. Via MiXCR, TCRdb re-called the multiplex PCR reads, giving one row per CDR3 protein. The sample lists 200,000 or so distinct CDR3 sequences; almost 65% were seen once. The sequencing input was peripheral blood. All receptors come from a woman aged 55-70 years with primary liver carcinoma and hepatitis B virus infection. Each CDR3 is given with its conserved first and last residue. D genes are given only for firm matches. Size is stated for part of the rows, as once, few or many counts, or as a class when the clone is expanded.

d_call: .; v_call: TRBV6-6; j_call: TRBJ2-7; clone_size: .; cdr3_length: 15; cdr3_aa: CASSNQGGTYNEQYF; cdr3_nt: TGTGCCAGCAGTAATCAGGGGGGTACCTACAATGAGCAGTACTTC
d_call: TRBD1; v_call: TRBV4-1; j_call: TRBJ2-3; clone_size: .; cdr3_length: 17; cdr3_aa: CVSSQVWDRRFTDTQYF; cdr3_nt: TGCGTCAGCAGCCAAGTTTGGGACAGGAGATTCACAGATACGCAGTATTTT
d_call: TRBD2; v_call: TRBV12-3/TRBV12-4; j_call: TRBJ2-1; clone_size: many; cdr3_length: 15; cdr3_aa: CASSRLAGMYNEQFF; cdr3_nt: TGTGCCAGCAGCAGACTAGCGGGAATGTACAATGAGCAGTTCTTC
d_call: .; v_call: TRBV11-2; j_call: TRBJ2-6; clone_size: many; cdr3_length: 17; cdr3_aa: CASSLAQGWAGANVLTF; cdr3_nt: TGTGCCAGCAGCTTAGCCCAGGGGTGGGCTGGGGCCAACGTCCTGACTTTC
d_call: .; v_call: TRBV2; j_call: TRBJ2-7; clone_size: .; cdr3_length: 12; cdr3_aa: CASSLMGNEQYF; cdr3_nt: TGTGCCAGCAGTCTCATGGGGAACGAGCAGTACTTC
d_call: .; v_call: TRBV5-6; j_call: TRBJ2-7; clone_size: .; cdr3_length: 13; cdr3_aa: CASLLRGTGEQYF; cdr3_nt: TGTGCCAGCCTACTTAGGGGGACGGGGGAGCAGTACTTC
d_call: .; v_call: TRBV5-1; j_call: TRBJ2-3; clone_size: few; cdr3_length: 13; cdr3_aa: CASSLRGTDTQYF; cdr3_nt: TGCGCCAGCAGCTTGCGCGGCACAGATACGCAGTATTTT
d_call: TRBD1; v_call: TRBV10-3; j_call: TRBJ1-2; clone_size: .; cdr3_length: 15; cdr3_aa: CATGQGAFQGSGYTF; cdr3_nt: TGTGCCACTGGACAGGGGGCCTTCCAAGGCTCTGGCTACACCTTC
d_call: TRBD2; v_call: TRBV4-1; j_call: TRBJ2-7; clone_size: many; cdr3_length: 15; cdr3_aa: CASSSSPAGGYEQYF; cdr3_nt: TGCGCCAGCAGTTCCAGCCCGGCGGGAGGATACGAGCAGTACTTC
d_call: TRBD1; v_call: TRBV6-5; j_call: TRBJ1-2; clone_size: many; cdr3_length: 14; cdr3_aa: CASRTQDRGGGYTF; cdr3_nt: TGTGCCAGCAGGACACAAGACAGGGGAGGTGGCTACACCTTC
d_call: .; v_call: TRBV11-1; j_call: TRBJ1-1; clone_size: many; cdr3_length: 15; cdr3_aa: CASSLFRRMNTEAFF; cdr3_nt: TGTGCCAGCAGCTTATTCCGACGGATGAACACTGAAGCTTTCTTT
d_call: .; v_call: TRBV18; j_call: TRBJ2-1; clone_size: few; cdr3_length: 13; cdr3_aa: CASGRTALPEQFF; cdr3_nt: TGTGCCAGCGGGAGGACGGCTCTACCTGAGCAGTTCTTC
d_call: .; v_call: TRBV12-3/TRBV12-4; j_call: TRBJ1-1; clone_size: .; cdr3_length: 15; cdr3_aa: CASSLARVGNTEAFF; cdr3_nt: TGTGCCAGCAGTTTAGCGCGGGTGGGGAACACTGAAGCTTTCTTT
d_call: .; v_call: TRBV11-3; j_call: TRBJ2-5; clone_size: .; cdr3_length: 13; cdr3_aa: CTSSLNRRETQYF; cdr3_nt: TGTACCAGCAGCTTAAACCGGCGAGAGACCCAGTACTTC
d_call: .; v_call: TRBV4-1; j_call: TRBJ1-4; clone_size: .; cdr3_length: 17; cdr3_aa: CASSQDWVEAGGEKLFF; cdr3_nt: TGCGCCAGCAGCCAAGATTGGGTCGAGGCCGGTGGGGAAAAACTGTTTTTT
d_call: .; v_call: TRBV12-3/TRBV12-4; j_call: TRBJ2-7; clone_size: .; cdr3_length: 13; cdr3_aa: CASRSTESYEQYF; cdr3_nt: TGTGCCAGCAGATCCACAGAGTCCTACGAGCAGTACTTC
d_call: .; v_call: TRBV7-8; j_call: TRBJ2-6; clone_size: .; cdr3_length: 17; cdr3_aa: CASSMGTPRRGANDLTF; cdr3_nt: TGTGCCAGCAGCATGGGTACACCAAGACGGGGGGCCAACGACCTGACTTTC
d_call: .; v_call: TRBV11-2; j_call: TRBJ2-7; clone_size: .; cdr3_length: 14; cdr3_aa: CASSLGARGYEQYF; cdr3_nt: TGTGCCAGCAGCTTAGGGGCCAGGGGATACGAGCAGTACTTC
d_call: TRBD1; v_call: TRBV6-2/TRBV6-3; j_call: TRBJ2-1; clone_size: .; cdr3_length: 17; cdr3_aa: CANSPYPGQGSHNEQLF; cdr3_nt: TGTGCCAACAGTCCCTACCCGGGACAGGGGTCCCACAATGAGCAGCTCTTC
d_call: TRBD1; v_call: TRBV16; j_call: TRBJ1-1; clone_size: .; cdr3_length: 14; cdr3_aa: CASSRRTGGTEAFF; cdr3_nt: TGTGCCAGCAGCCGGCGGACAGGGGGCACTGAAGCTTTCTTT
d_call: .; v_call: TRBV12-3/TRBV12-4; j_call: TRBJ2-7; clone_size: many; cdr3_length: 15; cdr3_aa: CASTKTGPRTYEQYF; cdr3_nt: TGTGCCAGCACCAAGACAGGCCCTAGGACTTACGAGCAGTACTTC
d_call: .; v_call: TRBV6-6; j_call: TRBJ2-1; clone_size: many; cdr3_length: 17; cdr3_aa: CASSWWWGAGVDNEQFF; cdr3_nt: TGTGCCAGCAGTTGGTGGTGGGGGGCGGGAGTCGACAATGAGCAGTTCTTC
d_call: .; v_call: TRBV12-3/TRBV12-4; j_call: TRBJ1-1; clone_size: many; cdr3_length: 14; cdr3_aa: CASSLGGGVVGAFF; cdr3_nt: TGTGCCAGCAGTTTAGGCGGAGGTGTAGTTGGGGCTTTCTTT
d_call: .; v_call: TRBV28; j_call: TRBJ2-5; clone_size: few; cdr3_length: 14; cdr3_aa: CASSPLWGEETQYF; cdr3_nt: TGTGCCAGCAGTCCCCTGTGGGGGGAAGAGACCCAGTACTTC
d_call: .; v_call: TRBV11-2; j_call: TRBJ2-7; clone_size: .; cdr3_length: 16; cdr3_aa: CASSRKWVELSYKQYF; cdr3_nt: TGTGCCAGCAGCCGCAAGTGGGTCGAGCTTTCCTACAAGCAGTACTTC
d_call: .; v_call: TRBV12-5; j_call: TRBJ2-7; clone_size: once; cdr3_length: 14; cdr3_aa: CASGLGPGRYEQYF; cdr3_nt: TGTGCTAGTGGTTTGGGGCCAGGGAGGTACGAGCAGTACTTC
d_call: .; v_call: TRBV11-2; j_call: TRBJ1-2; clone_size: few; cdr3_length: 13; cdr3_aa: CANSLDGNYGYTF; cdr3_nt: TGTGCCAACAGCTTAGATGGAAACTATGGCTACACCTTC
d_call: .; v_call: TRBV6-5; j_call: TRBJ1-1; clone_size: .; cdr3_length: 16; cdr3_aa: CANSLGEGVGVTEAFF; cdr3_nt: TGTGCCAACAGTTTGGGAGAGGGGGTTGGAGTGACTGAAGCTTTCTTT
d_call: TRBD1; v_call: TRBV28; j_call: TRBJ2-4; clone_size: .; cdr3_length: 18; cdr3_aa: CASSFPRRQGRAKNIQYF; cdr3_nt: TGTGCCAGCAGTTTCCCCCGGAGACAGGGGAGGGCCAAAAACATTCAGTACTTC
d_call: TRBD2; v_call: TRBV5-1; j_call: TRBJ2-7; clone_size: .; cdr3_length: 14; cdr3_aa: CASTPTSGPYEQYF; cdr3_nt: TGCGCCAGCACCCCGACTAGCGGACCCTACGAGCAGTACTTC
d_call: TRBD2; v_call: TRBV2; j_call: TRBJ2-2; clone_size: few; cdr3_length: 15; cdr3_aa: CASSRLAGFAGELFF; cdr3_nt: TGTGCCAGCAGTCGACTAGCGGGATTCGCCGGGGAGCTGTTTTTT
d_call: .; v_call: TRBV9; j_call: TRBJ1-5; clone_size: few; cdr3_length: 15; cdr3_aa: CASSVGGARGQPQHF; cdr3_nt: TGTGCCAGCAGCGTAGGAGGGGCGCGAGGTCAGCCCCAGCATTTT
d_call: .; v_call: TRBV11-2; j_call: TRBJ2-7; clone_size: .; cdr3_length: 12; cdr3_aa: CTSSPLIGEQYF; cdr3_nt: TGTACTAGCAGCCCCCTCATAGGCGAGCAGTACTTC
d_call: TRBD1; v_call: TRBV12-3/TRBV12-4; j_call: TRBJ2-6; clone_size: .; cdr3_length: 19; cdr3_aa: CASSPGRTGLNSGANVRTF; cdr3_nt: TGTGCCAGCAGTCCTGGCCGGACAGGTTTAAACTCTGGGGCCAACGTCCGGACTTTC
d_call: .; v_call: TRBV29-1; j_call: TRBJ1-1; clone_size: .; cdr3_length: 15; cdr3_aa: CSVEGSYEKNTETFF; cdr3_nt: TGCAGCGTTGAAGGTTCCTACGAGAAGAACACTGAAACTTTCTTT
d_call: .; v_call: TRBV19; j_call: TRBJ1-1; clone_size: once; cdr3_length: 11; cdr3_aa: CGTQGYTEAFF; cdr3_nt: TGTGGCACACAGGGTTACACTGAAGCTTTCTTT
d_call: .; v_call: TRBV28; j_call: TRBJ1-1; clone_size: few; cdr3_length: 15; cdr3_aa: CASRPGGSGGTEAFF; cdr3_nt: TGTGCCAGCAGGCCCGGGGGGAGCGGGGGCACTGAAGCTTTCTTT
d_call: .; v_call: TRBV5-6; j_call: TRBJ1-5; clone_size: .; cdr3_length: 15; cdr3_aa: CANSKGQSSGQPQHF; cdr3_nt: TGTGCCAACAGTAAAGGACAGTCCTCAGGGCAGCCCCAGCATTTT
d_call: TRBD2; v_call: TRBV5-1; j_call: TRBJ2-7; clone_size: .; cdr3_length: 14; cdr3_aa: CARCTSGREYEQYF; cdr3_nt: TGCGCCAGGTGCACTAGCGGGAGGGAGTACGAGCAGTACTTC
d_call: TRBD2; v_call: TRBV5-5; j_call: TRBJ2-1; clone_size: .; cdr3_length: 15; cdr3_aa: CVSSLEASGRGEQFF; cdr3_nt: TGTGTCAGTAGCTTGGAGGCTAGCGGGAGGGGTGAGCAGTTCTTC
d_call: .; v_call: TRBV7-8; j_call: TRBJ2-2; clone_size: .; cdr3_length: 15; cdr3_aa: CASTSMGARAGELFF; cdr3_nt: TGTGCCAGCACCTCCATGGGGGCGCGTGCCGGGGAGCTGTTTTTT
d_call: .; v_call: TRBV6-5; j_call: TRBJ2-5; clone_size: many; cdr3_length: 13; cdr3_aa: CASSYSYGETQYF; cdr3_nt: TGTGCCAGCAGTTACTCTTATGGGGAGACCCAGTACTTC
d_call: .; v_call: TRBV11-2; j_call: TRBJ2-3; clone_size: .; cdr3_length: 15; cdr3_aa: CASSLGYGIADTQYF; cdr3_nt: TGTGCCAGCAGCTTAGGCTACGGGATAGCAGATACGCAGTATTTT
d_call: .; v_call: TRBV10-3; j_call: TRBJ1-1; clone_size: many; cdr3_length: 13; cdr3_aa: CATRETRGTEAFF; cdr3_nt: TGTGCCACCAGAGAAACACGAGGAACTGAAGCTTTCTTT
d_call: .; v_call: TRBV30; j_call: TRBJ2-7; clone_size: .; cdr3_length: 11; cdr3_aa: CAWSLTGEQYF; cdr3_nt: TGTGCCTGGAGTCTTACGGGGGAGCAGTACTTC